This TCR beta chain originates from a study of early T cells in non-severe SARS-CoV-2 infection. Study background: With bulk RNA from unsorted whole blood as input, sequencing yielded unpaired chains. Study observations and caveats: Anti-spike CD8 responses were favored in VDJdb matching, and private and CD4 specificities were missed.

Unique molecular identifiers tagged individual cDNA molecules. MiXCR, run by TCRdb on the 5' RACE reads, gives a single entry per CDR3 protein. The table lists approximately 69,000 distinct CDR3 sequences, approximately 13% of them singletons. Germline-derived CDR1 and CDR2 are MNHEY and SVGEGT. This CDR3 region has 18 residues. V shed 0 bases and J 5 bases; nucleotides not matched to a gene: 14. This clonotype was picked up many times. Its specificity is unknown. The V gene is TRBV6-2 or TRBV6-3, the J gene TRBJ2-7, with 9 bases fitting TRBD1. The source is an adult who was a healthcare worker with PCR-confirmed SARS-CoV-2 infection or an uninfected control (not recorded which). Material: whole blood, obtained at baseline. In DNA, the CDR3 is TGTGCCAGCAGTTACTCGCCTCGGGGACAGGGCTTTTCTGACGAGCAGTACTTC. This translates into CASSYSPRGQGFSDEQYF.